A single sample is the source of the 5 T cell receptor beta chains below, sequenced in a study of blood T cell repertoires in COVID-19. The repertoire was sequenced with immunoSEQ multiplex PCR; TCRdb's copy has only in-frame clones and lacks some. The sample includes some 160,000 clones, under 95% seen only once; the top ten take 2% to 3%. Sequencing was done on a sample of peripheral blood. These receptors originate from a man between 18 and 29 years old with acute or convalescent COVID-19.

V gene TRBV9 combines with J gene TRBJ1-4; 7 nucleotides align to TRBD1. Germline CDR1 reads SGDLS; CDR2 reads YYNGEE. V lost 0 bases to trimming and J lost 9 bases; unmatched junction nucleotides: 5. The CDR3 extends over 14 amino acids. The CDR3 region is CASSVEGQSQKLFF. The CDR3 coding sequence is TGTGCCAGCAGCGTAGAGGGACAGAGCCAAAAACTGTTTTTT.

The rearrangement links TRBV28 to TRBJ1-3, with D perhaps matching TRBD1 (6 bases). V lost 6 bases to trimming and J lost 0 bases, with 12 bases between them. The CDR3 is 15 residues long. CDR1 and CDR2 from the germline V gene are MDHEN and SYDVKM. Here the CDR3 reads CASRHRESSGNTIYF. The CDR3 DNA is TGTGCCAGCAGGCACAGGGAGAGCTCTGGAAACACCATATATTTT. Combining the CDR3 with reference TRBV28 and TRBJ1-3 gives the whole variable domain DVKVTQSSRYLVKRTGEKVFLECVQDMDHENMFWYRQDPGLGLRLIYFSYDVKMKEKGDIPEGYSVSREKKERFSLILESASTNQTSMYLCASRHRESSGNTIYFGEGSWLTVV.

This chain uses TRBV4-1 with TRBJ2-3, with TRBD2 matching 9 bases. This CDR3 has 15 residues. V trimming: 3 bases; J trimming: 3 bases; junction bases outside the gene matches: 4. Germline lookup yields CDR1 MGHRA and CDR2 YSYEKL. Here the CDR3 DNA reads TGCGCCAGCAGCCATGCTGCGGGAGGGACAGATACGCAGTATTTT. Protein product: CASSHAAGGTDTQYF.

CDR3 in amino acids: CASSPEGTEGGYTF. CDR3 sequence (DNA): TGCGCCAGCAGCCCCGAAGGGACAGAGGGTGGCTACACCTTC. The chain employs TRBV4-1 and TRBJ1-2; 7 bases map to TRBD1. Germline values: CDR1 MGHRA, CDR2 YSYEKL. CDR3 size: 14 residues. Losses at the gene ends were 4 bases for V and 7 bases for J; bases not matched to a gene: 9.

V and J are TRBV5-8 and TRBJ2-1, with D tentatively TRBD1 (6 bases). This CDR3 is built from 19 residues. Looked up from germline, CDR1 is SGHTS and CDR2 is YDEGEE. Deletions cut 7 bases from V and 6 bases from J, with 32 bases between. As DNA, the CDR3 is TGTGCCAGCCCAGTGGGGGCCCAGACCAGTTCGATCCCCACCAATGAGCAGTTCTTC. This encodes CASPVGAQTSSIPTNEQFF.